The 21 T cell receptor beta chains below were found in one sample sequenced in a study of T cells after posttransplantation cyclophosphamide. This table comes from immunoSEQ multiplex PCR, and its TCRdb copy is limited to in-frame clones, with some not included. This sample shows almost 35,000 clones and no singletons; around 6.5% rests with the ten largest. The sample taken for sequencing was PBMCs. The receptors stem from a woman between 50 and 59 years old in good health and a related stem cell transplant donor.

The chain joins TRBV2 to TRBJ1-1, with 7 bases identical to TRBD1. Germline CDR1 reads SNHLY; CDR2 reads FYNNEI. J was trimmed by 6 bases and V by 0 bases; bases with no gene match: 4. The CDR3 has 14 residues. The CDR3 DNA reads as TGTGCCAGCAGTGAAGCGCGGGGACAGCCTGAAGCTTTCTTT. As protein: CASSEARGQPEAFF.

The chain carries TRBV5-1 and TRBJ1-5, with TRBD1 matching 7 bases. CDR1 SGHRS and CDR2 YFSETQ come from the germline V gene. The CDR3 is made up of 14 amino acids. Losses at the gene ends were 4 bases for V and 5 bases for J; bases not matched to a gene: 6. The DNA for the CDR3 is TGCGCCAGCAGCCCGGGACAGAACTATCAGCCCCAGCATTTT. This translates into CASSPGQNYQPQHF.

The table lists this clone with many counts. The V gene is TRBV7-2, the J gene TRBJ1-2; D is unclear. Germline V lookup: CDR1 SGHTA, CDR2 FQGNSA. The CDR3 contains 13 residues. The V end lost 1 base, the J end lost 4 bases, and 7 bases lay between the germline ends. CDR3 loop: CASSLDPSYGYTF. CDR3 bases: TGTGCCAGCAGCTTAGATCCCAGCTATGGCTACACCTTC.

The chain links TRBV7-9 to TRBJ2-2, with TRBD1 as a possible D gene (5 bases). Germline loops: CDR1 SEHNR, CDR2 FQNEAQ (reference sequence). Trimming shortened V by 7 bases and J by 5 bases, and 23 bases separated the two germline ends. The CDR3 runs 17 residues. This chain's CDR3 is CASNLPSGHPWTGELFF. CDR3 sequence (DNA): TGTGCCAGCAATCTCCCCTCAGGACATCCTTGGACCGGGGAGCTGTTTTTT.

This clone was counted many times. The J gene is TRBJ2-1, the V gene TRBV27; TRBD2 agrees at 13 bases. This CDR3 spans 15 amino acids. Germline V gene sequence: CDR1 MNHEY, CDR2 SMNVEV (reference sequence). The V gene end was trimmed by 5 bases and the J gene end by 9 bases; junction bases not matched to a gene: 7. This chain's CDR3 is CASSARTSGSFEQFF. The CDR3 DNA reads TGTGCCAGCAGTGCCCGGACTAGCGGGAGTTTTGAGCAGTTCTTC.

This clone showed up many times. This chain links TRBV4-2 with TRBJ2-3; 8 bases align to TRBD1. There are 17 residues in the CDR3. Germline CDR1 reads LGHNA; CDR2 reads YNFKEQ. V was pared by 2 bases and J by 2 bases, with 9 bases of the junction left unmatched. For the CDR3, the DNA is TGTGCCAGCAGCCAAACCTCCGGGACAGGTGCCACAGATACGCAGTATTTT. Its protein is CASSQTSGTGATDTQYF.

This clone was observed many times. The V call is TRBV12-3 or TRBV12-4, the J call TRBJ2-7; 9 nucleotides align to TRBD2. The CDR3 is 14 residues long. V lost 2 bases and J lost 3; bases outside the gene matches: 2. The CDR3 here is CASSLSSGSYEQYF. CDR3 DNA: TGTGCCAGCAGTTTAAGTAGCGGGAGCTACGAGCAGTACTTC.

This clone was detected only a few times. The chain recombines TRBV12-3 or TRBV12-4 with TRBJ2-7; tentative D call: TRBD1 (5 bases). The CDR3 spans 12 residues. V was shortened by 3 bases and J by 6 bases, with 9 bases between the two germline ends. The CDR3: CASSFGQGEQYF. CDR3 nucleotides: TGTGCCAGCAGTTTTGGGCAGGGCGAGCAGTACTTC.

This clone turned up a few times. The chain has TRBV24-1 and TRBJ2-3, with 11 positions matching TRBD1. Germline-derived CDR1 and CDR2 are KGHDR and SFDVKD. V gave up 5 bases and J gave up 5 bases; unmatched junction bases: 5. This CDR3 contains 15 residues. As DNA, the CDR3 is TGTGCCACCAGTGCCTGGGACAGGGGGAGAGATACGCAGTATTTT. Its protein product is CATSAWDRGRDTQYF.

This clone was detected ten times or more. The gene calls are TRBV4-1 and TRBJ2-1, with 8 nucleotides matching TRBD2. CDR1 MGHRA and CDR2 YSYEKL come from the germline V gene. The CDR3 is made up of 15 amino acids. The ends lost 6 bases at V and 1 base at J; junction bases unmatched: 5. For the CDR3, the DNA is TGCGCCAGCAGACGAACTAGCGGTTCCTACAATGAGCAGTTCTTC. Translated, it gives CASRRTSGSYNEQFF.

This clone was seen ten or more times. J is TRBJ1-1 and V is TRBV5-1; TRBD1 agrees at 7 bases. Unmatched junction bases numbered 7, after V lost 4 bases and J lost 1 base. The CDR3 has 15 residues. Germline V gene data show CDR1 as SGHRS and CDR2 as YFSETQ. The CDR3 bases are TGCGCCAGCAGCGCCTTGACAGGGCAGAACACTGAAGCTTTCTTT. This encodes CASSALTGQNTEAFF. The complete variable domain, with remaining parts taken from reference TRBV5-1 and TRBJ1-1, reads KAGVTQTPRYLIKTRGQQVTLSCSPISGHRSVSWYQQTPGQGLQFLFEYFSETQRNKGNFPGRFSGRQFSNSRSEMNVSTLELGDSALYLCASSALTGQNTEAFFGQGTRLTVV.

This clone was counted ten times or more. This chain connects TRBV5-8 to TRBJ2-7; TRBD1 matches at 9 bases. Per germline, CDR1 SGHTS and CDR2 YDEGEE. The trim removed 3 bases at V and 0 bases at J, leaving 7 bases unmatched. The CDR3 contains 16 residues. The CDR3 DNA sequence: TGTGCCAGCAGCTCATGGGGGACAGGGAGCTCCTACGAGCAGTACTTC. It translates to CASSSWGTGSSYEQYF.

At least ten counts were recorded for this clone. The rearrangement joins TRBV7-2 to TRBJ2-1; 10 bases are a match to TRBD2. J was trimmed by 4 bases and V by 4 bases; bases with no gene match: 7. This CDR3 contains 16 residues. CDR1 and CDR2 from the germline V gene are SGHTA and FQGNSA. CDR3 loop: CASSSRTSGTYNEQFF. In DNA, the CDR3 is TGTGCCAGCAGCTCCCGGACTAGCGGCACGTACAATGAGCAGTTCTTC.

This clone was seen more than once but under ten times. The chain recombines TRBV7-8 with TRBJ2-6; D possibly corresponds to TRBD2 (5 bases). From germline, CDR1 is SGHVS and CDR2 FQNEAQ. CDR3 size: 16 residues. Trimming took 4 bases from V and 0 from J, leaving 10 bases between them. CDR3: CASSYSEYSGANVLTF. In DNA, the CDR3 is TGTGCCAGCAGCTATAGCGAATACTCTGGGGCCAACGTCCTGACTTTC.

This clone occurred many times. The chain couples TRBV7-3 to TRBJ2-5, with 8 nucleotides matching TRBD2. The V gene end was trimmed by 6 bases and the J gene end by 5 bases; junction bases not matched to a gene: 8. Germline CDR1 reads SGHTA; CDR2 reads FQGTGA. This CDR3 has 14 residues. CDR3 coding DNA: TGTGCCAGCAGTCCCGGGACTAGGGGGGAGACCCAGTACTTC. Translated, it gives CASSPGTRGETQYF.

In this sample, this clone turned up many times. The DNA for the CDR3 is TGTGCCAGCACCCGTTTGGAGGGCGGGGAGACCCAGTACTTC. Translation gives CASTRLEGGETQYF. This chain links TRBV2 with TRBJ2-5; D is perhaps TRBD2 (6 bases). Germline V gene sequence: CDR1 SNHLY, CDR2 FYNNEI. This CDR3 has 14 amino acids. Deletions cut 7 bases from V and 5 bases from J, with 17 bases between.

This clone has at least ten counts. The chain employs TRBV28 and TRBJ1-3, with 11 bases aligning to TRBD1. V was pared by 1 base and J by 3 bases, with 14 bases of the junction left unmatched. Germline CDR1 reads MDHEN; CDR2 reads SYDVKM. This CDR3 is built from 20 residues. The CDR3 region is CASSLLLPVSGTGGGNTIYF. The CDR3 DNA reads as TGTGCCAGCAGTTTATTACTCCCCGTGTCCGGGACAGGGGGTGGAAACACCATATATTTT.

This clone was recorded many times. The rearrangement links TRBV28 to TRBJ2-7; 9 positions match TRBD2. Trimming cost V 5 bases and J 0 bases; bases outside gene matches: 8. There are 16 residues in the CDR3. Per the germline V gene, CDR1 is MDHEN and CDR2 is SYDVKM. CDR3 in amino acids: CASSPIAGAVSYEQYF. The CDR3, as DNA: TGTGCCAGCAGTCCGATAGCGGGAGCCGTCTCCTACGAGCAGTACTTC.

This clone has ten or more counts. The rearrangement links TRBV5-1 to TRBJ2-7; 10 bases fit TRBD2. The CDR3 length is 15 residues. The V segment lost 5 bases and the J segment 2 bases; nucleotides outside the gene matches: 7. Germline-derived CDR1 and CDR2 are SGHRS and YFSETQ. The CDR3 loop reads CASRPAGTSAYEQYF. The DNA of the CDR3 is TGCGCCAGCAGGCCTGCCGGGACTAGCGCCTACGAGCAGTACTTC.

This clone was found many times. The rearrangement joins TRBV14 to TRBJ1-1; perhaps TRBD1 as D (5 bases). The ends were cut back, 0 bases at V and 1 base at J, with 15 bases in the middle. CDR1 and CDR2 (germline): SGHDN, FVKESK. This CDR3 is built from 17 residues. This CDR3 is CASSQDRNQGPNTEAFF. CDR3 DNA sequence: TGTGCCAGCAGCCAAGATCGTAATCAGGGCCCGAACACTGAAGCTTTCTTT.

This clone was counted ten times or more. The V gene is TRBV11-2, the J gene TRBJ1-3, with 7 positions matching TRBD1. V shed 4 bases, J shed 0 bases, and the junction held 12 bases outside the gene matches. CDR3 length: 18 residues. Germline V gives CDR1 SGHAT, CDR2 FQNNGV. The CDR3 DNA sequence: TGTGCCAGCAGCTCGCACACCCGGACAGGACGCTCTGGAAACACCATATATTTT. This gives the protein CASSSHTRTGRSGNTIYF.